The entry that follows covers one TCR beta chain sequence. Its target is unknown. This specimen belongs to a study of T cell responses to AZD1222 COVID-19 vaccine. Sequencing used immunoSEQ multiplex PCR; TCRdb keeps in-frame clones, though not all of them. The sample contains some 150,000 clones, roughly 91% of which appear only once. Germline V gives CDR1 SEHNR, CDR2 FQNEAQ (reference sequence). The V gene lost 1 base and the J gene lost 9 bases, with 9 bases spanning the gap. There are 12 residues in the CDR3. Findings of the study overall: Only a handful of individuals given AZD1222 were seropositive at baseline.

Pooled together were second doses at about 4 or about 12 weeks. The sequenced sample was peripheral blood, obtained 28 days after the second AZD1222 dose. The chain carries TRBV7-9 and TRBJ2-5, with D tentatively TRBD2 (6 bases). The receptor comes from an adult who received the AZD1222 COVID-19 vaccine. Here the CDR3 reads CASSLVEGSQYF. The DNA for the CDR3 is TGTGCCAGCAGCTTAGTGGAGGGGTCCCAGTACTTC.